The 20 T cell receptor beta chains listed next were all sequenced from one sample in a study of blood T cell repertoires in COVID-19 (dated by TCRdb to about 2020). Libraries came from the immunoSEQ multiplex PCR assay. Here the immuneACCESS table is served through TCRdb, limited to in-frame sequences with V and J called. Missing clones are a known gap in these copies; in checked studies unresolved V genes cover under half, and the rest lacks a known reason. Within this sample are about 120,000 clones, with 81% of them counted one time only. The biggest ten clones account for 10% of the sample. Sequencing was performed on peripheral blood. The origin of the receptors is a human donor in a cohort sampled during active COVID-19.

The chain recombines TRBV14 with TRBJ1-4, with D possibly matching TRBD1 (5 bases). The CDR3 runs to 14 residues. Trimming cost V 5 bases and J 7 bases, with 14 bases left between them. Germline assignment: CDR1 SGHDN and CDR2 FVKESK. Here the CDR3 reads CASSLQAVAEKLFF. The CDR3 region has the DNA TGTGCCAGCAGCTTACAGGCGGTGGCTGAAAAACTGTTTTTT.

This chain joins TRBV18 and TRBJ2-3, with 13 bases that match TRBD2. CDR1 KGHSH and CDR2 LQKENI come from the germline V gene. The CDR3 sequence is 22 residues long. After removal of 0 bases from V and 1 base from J, the junction contained 16 bases not matched to a gene. In DNA, the CDR3 is TGTGCCAGCTCACCACCATCGGGACTAGCGGGATCCCGTCCCGACCGCACAGATACGCAGTATTTT. It encodes CASSPPSGLAGSRPDRTDTQYF.

J is TRBJ2-5 and V is TRBV6-5, with a possible D match to TRBD2 (6 bases). Germline V gene data show CDR1 as MNHEY and CDR2 as SVGAGI. The CDR3 is made up of 11 amino acids. V gave up 5 bases and J gave up 11 bases, with 12 bases separating them. The CDR3 nucleotides read TGTGCCAGCAGTCCCGGTCGGGAGCAGTACTTC. This translates into CASSPGREQYF.

The chain couples TRBV29-1 to TRBJ1-5; D perhaps matches TRBD1 (6 bases). This CDR3 comprises 13 residues. CDR1 SQVTM and CDR2 ANQGSEA come from the germline V gene. V was cut by 7 bases and J by 5 bases, with 15 bases left in between. CDR3 sequence (DNA): TGCAGCGCCCAAGGGGGAAAGGATCAGCCCCAGCATTTT. Protein sequence: CSAQGGKDQPQHF.

In this sample, this clone turned up a few times. The chain links TRBV19 to TRBJ2-2, with a tentative D call TRBD2 (5 bases). The CDR3 loop spans 18 amino acids. V lost 0 bases, J lost 7 bases, and 21 bases lay in between. Looked up from germline, CDR1 is LNHDA and CDR2 is SQIVND (reference sequence). As DNA, the CDR3 is TGTGCCAGTAGTATAGAAGGCTTCCGGGGTGGAAGGGTCGGGGAGCTGTTTTTT. Protein: CASSIEGFRGGRVGELFF.

V and J are TRBV27 and TRBJ1-3; perhaps TRBD1 as D (6 bases). Germline V gives CDR1 MNHEY, CDR2 SMNVEV (reference sequence). The CDR3 covers 14 residues. Trimming shortened V by 6 bases and J by 4 bases, and 13 bases separated the two germline ends. The CDR3 nucleotides read TGTGCCAGCAGCCTACAGGGATCGGGAAACACCATATATTTT. Its translation is CASSLQGSGNTIYF.

In nucleotides, the CDR3 is TGTGCCTGGAGTGTCGAGCGGGGGATCACAGATACGCAGTATTTT. As protein: CAWSVERGITDTQYF. V gene TRBV30 combines with J gene TRBJ2-3; TRBD2 agrees at 8 bases. Per germline, CDR1 GTSNPN and CDR2 SVGIG (reference sequence). Germline trimming cut 0 bases from V and 2 bases from J; bases unmatched to any gene: 4. This CDR3 spans 15 amino acids. Complete variable domain (other parts from reference TRBV30 and TRBJ2-3): SQTIHQWPATLVQPVGSPLSLECTVEGTSNPNLYWYRQAAGRGLQLLFYSVGIGQISSEVPQNLSASRPQDRQFILSSKKLLLSDSGFYLCAWSVERGITDTQYFGPGTRLTVL.

V is TRBV7-2 and J is TRBJ1-2; D gene uncertain. The CDR3 loop spans 17 amino acids. Deletions cut 3 bases from V and 1 base from J, with 18 bases between. CDR1 is SGHTA and CDR2 is FQGNSA in the germline V gene. The CDR3 sequence is CASSFYSRRDNNYGYTF. The CDR3 DNA is TGTGCCAGCAGCTTTTACAGCCGGCGAGATAATAACTATGGCTACACCTTC. Variable domain in full (rest from reference TRBV7-2 and TRBJ1-2): GAGVSQSPSNKVTEKGKDVELRCDPISGHTALYWYRQSLGQGLEFLIYFQGNSAPDKSGLPSDRFSAERTGGSVSTLTIQRTQQEDSAVYLCASSFYSRRDNNYGYTFGSGTRLTVV.

This clone has just one count. The V gene is TRBV29-1, the J gene TRBJ2-5; D gene uncertain. The CDR3 loop spans 12 amino acids. V lost 4 bases, J lost 4 bases, and 10 bases lay in between. Germline CDR1 SQVTM, CDR2 ANQGSEA. Here the CDR3 reads CSVAKSGETQYF. The CDR3 nucleotides read TGCAGCGTTGCCAAGTCGGGAGAGACCCAGTACTTC.

V usage is TRBV5-4 and J usage is TRBJ2-3; 9 positions match TRBD2. CDR3 length: 15 residues. The ends lost 7 bases at V and 5 bases at J; junction bases unmatched: 11. CDR1 and CDR2 from the germline V gene are SGHNT and YYREEE (reference sequence). Written as DNA, the CDR3 is TGTGCCAGCTCAGATGCGGCGGGAGGGTTAGATACGCAGTATTTT. Translating gives CASSDAAGGLDTQYF.

This clone has just a few counts. The chain carries TRBV11-2 and TRBJ1-1, with TRBD1 as a possible D gene (6 bases). CDR1 and CDR2 (germline): SGHAT, FQNNGV. V was cut by 5 bases and J by 1 base, with 8 bases left in between. The CDR3 runs to 13 residues. Written as DNA, the CDR3 is TGTGCCAGCAGCACACAGGGGAACACTGAAGCTTTCTTT. Protein sequence: CASSTQGNTEAFF. Complete variable domain (other parts from reference TRBV11-2 and TRBJ1-1): EAGVAQSPRYKIIEKRQSVAFWCNPISGHATLYWYQQILGQGPKLLIQFQNNGVVDDSQLPKDRFSAERLKGVDSTLKIQPAKLEDSAVYLCASSTQGNTEAFFGQGTRLTVV.

CDR3 coding DNA: TGTGCCAGCAGTTTACCTGGACAGGGTCTATCCGAGGGAGGCTACACCTTC. Residues: CASSLPGQGLSEGGYTF. The chain couples TRBV27 to TRBJ1-2; 8 bases are shared with TRBD1. The CDR3 has 17 amino acids. Germline CDR1 MNHEY, CDR2 SMNVEV (reference sequence). With V trimmed by 2 bases and J by 8 bases, 16 bases remained unmatched.

The rearrangement joins TRBV28 to TRBJ1-2; TRBD1 agrees at 8 bases. Trimming took 5 bases from V and 4 from J; bases not matched to a gene: 6. This CDR3 has 14 amino acids. Germline CDR1 reads MDHEN; CDR2 reads SYDVKM. The CDR3 nucleotides are TGTGCCAGCAGTCGGACAGGGATGAGCTATGGCTACACCTTC. Translated: CASSRTGMSYGYTF.

This sequence joins TRBV29-1 and TRBJ2-3; tentative D call: TRBD1 (6 bases). The germline CDR1 and CDR2 sequences are SQVTM and ANQGSEA. CDR3 length equals 13 residues. Trimming removed 5 bases at V and 0 bases at J, with 9 bases between. CDR3 nucleotides: TGCAGCGTTCGACAGGATAGCACAGATACGCAGTATTTT. Residues: CSVRQDSTDTQYF.

This chain links TRBV4-3 with TRBJ2-1, with 13 bases that match TRBD2. The CDR3 is made up of 18 amino acids. The germline gives CDR1 LGHNA, CDR2 YSLEER. With 4 bases clipped from V and 0 bases from J, the junction kept 6 bases outside the gene matches. CDR3 in amino acids: CASSPGTSGASSYNEQFF. DNA of the CDR3: TGCGCCAGCAGCCCTGGGACTAGCGGGGCGAGCTCCTACAATGAGCAGTTCTTC.

The chain carries TRBV7-2 and TRBJ1-3; D perhaps matches TRBD1 (5 bases). CDR3 length equals 16 residues. V was shortened by 5 bases and J by 4 bases, with 18 bases between the two germline ends. CDR1 is SGHTA and CDR2 is FQGNSA in the germline V gene. Here the CDR3 reads CASSPRGGVGGNTIYF. CDR3 sequence (DNA): TGTGCCAGCAGCCCCCGAGGAGGGGTGGGCGGAAACACCATATATTTT.

The chain joins TRBV19 to TRBJ1-5; D is uncertain. The germline gives CDR1 LNHDA, CDR2 SQIVND (reference sequence). V lost 6 bases and J 3 bases, leaving 9 bases between the germline ends. The CDR3 covers 13 residues. As DNA, the CDR3 is TGTGCCAGTAGGGCCCTCCCCAATCAGCCCCAGCATTTT. Translation gives CASRALPNQPQHF.

The chain has TRBV6-1 and TRBJ1-5; 9 bases fit TRBD1. With V trimmed by 0 bases and J by 8 bases, 8 bases remained unmatched. From germline, CDR1 is MNHNS and CDR2 SASEGT. This CDR3 is 16 amino acids long. The CDR3 nucleotides are TGTGCCAGCAGTGAAGCGCAAGGGACAGGGTGGGAGCCCCAGCATTTT. Its translation: CASSEAQGTGWEPQHF.

V and J are TRBV5-1 and TRBJ2-7, with 8 positions matching TRBD1. Germline values: CDR1 SGHRS, CDR2 YFSETQ. The CDR3 length is 14 residues. V lost 4 bases, J lost 0 bases, and 3 bases stayed unmatched. The CDR3 DNA sequence: TGCGCCAGCAGCCTGACAGGGGACTCCTACGAGCAGTACTTC. This gives the protein CASSLTGDSYEQYF.

V and J are TRBV19 and TRBJ2-4; D gene uncertain. Germline lookup yields CDR1 LNHDA and CDR2 SQIVND (reference sequence). The CDR3 runs 14 residues. The V end was cut by 5 bases, the J end by 1 base, with 9 bases between. CDR3 coding DNA: TGTGCCAGTAGTTATCGAGCGGCCAAAAACATTCAGTACTTC. It yields the protein CASSYRAAKNIQYF.